The 26 T cell receptor beta chains listed next were all sequenced from one sample in a study of cytomegalovirus exposure and HLA in healthy donors. The study ran its PCR with 60 Vbeta and 13 Jbeta primers. Some clones are missing from TCRdb's copy, which holds only in-frame ones; the method was immunoSEQ multiplex PCR. Of about 76,000 clones listed, roughly 85% are singletons. Sequenced sample: PBMCs. Receptor source: a man younger than 40 in good health and CMV-seronegative.

This clone appeared a few times. V is TRBV5-1 and J is TRBJ1-1; D is unclear. The CDR3 length is 13 residues. V dropped 4 bases and J dropped 0 bases, with 7 bases sitting between them. CDR1 is SGHRS and CDR2 is YFSETQ in the germline V gene. The CDR3 DNA sequence: TGCGCCAGCAGCCTGAGGTTGAACACTGAAGCTTTCTTT. Its protein product is CASSLRLNTEAFF.

The DNA for the CDR3 is TGTGCCAGCAGTTTCCCGAGCACCGGGGAGCTGTTTTTT. The encoded protein is CASSFPSTGELFF. The V and J genes are TRBV27 and TRBJ2-2; D is ambiguous. This CDR3 contains 13 residues. Deletions cut 3 bases from V and 4 bases from J, with 6 bases between. Germline loops: CDR1 MNHEY, CDR2 SMNVEV (reference sequence).

J is TRBJ1-2 and V is TRBV7-8, with D unresolved. CDR1 and CDR2 (germline): SGHVS, FQNEAQ. Trimming removed 7 bases at V and 8 bases at J, with 8 bases between. This CDR3 spans 10 amino acids. The CDR3 here is CASTGWGYTF. Written as DNA, the CDR3 is TGTGCCAGCACCGGTTGGGGCTACACCTTC.

The rearrangement uses TRBV5-4 and TRBJ2-3, with 7 bases matching TRBD2. J gave up 1 base and V 0 bases, and 11 bases lay outside the gene matches. CDR1 is SGHNT, CDR2 YYREEE, per germline (reference sequence). This CDR3 region has 18 residues. In DNA form, the CDR3 reads TGTGCCAGCAGCTTGGGGTTTAGGAGGAGCGGGGGCACAGATACGCAGTATTTT. It translates to CASSLGFRRSGGTDTQYF.

By share, this clone counts as medium-sized. J is TRBJ2-3 and V is TRBV7-6; 8 nucleotides match TRBD2. CDR1 and CDR2 from the germline V gene are SGHVS and FNYEAQ. This CDR3 contains 15 residues. V dropped 5 bases and J dropped 1; count of bases not matched to a gene: 5. CDR3 protein: CASSPIAGRTDTQYF. CDR3 nucleotide sequence: TGTGCCAGCAGCCCTATAGCGGGGCGCACAGATACGCAGTATTTT.

This clone was observed a handful of times. The chain joins TRBV5-4 to TRBJ2-1, with TRBD1 as a possible D gene (6 bases). V was trimmed by 4 bases and J by 0 bases, leaving 11 bases between them. From germline, CDR1 is SGHNT and CDR2 YYREEE (reference sequence). There are 15 residues in the CDR3. In DNA form, the CDR3 reads TGTGCCAGCAGCAAGACAGGAGACTCCTACAATGAGCAGTTCTTC. Translated: CASSKTGDSYNEQFF.

The rearrangement joins TRBV13 to TRBJ2-7, with 10 bases matching TRBD2. Per germline, CDR1 PRHDT and CDR2 FYEKMQ (reference sequence). This CDR3 spans 15 amino acids. Trimming cost V 5 bases and J 4 bases; bases outside gene matches: 8. CDR3 region: CASSPLAGGGYEQYF. In DNA, the CDR3 is TGTGCCAGCAGCCCCTTAGCGGGGGGCGGTTACGAGCAGTACTTC.

The chain couples TRBV5-5 to TRBJ1-5; no clear D gene. The V end lost 1 base, the J end lost 5 bases, and 7 bases lay between the germline ends. CDR3 length equals 13 residues. Germline V lookup: CDR1 SGHKS, CDR2 YYEKEE (reference sequence). The CDR3 spells CASSLLADQPQHF. Written as DNA, the CDR3 is TGTGCCAGCAGCTTGCTGGCGGATCAGCCCCAGCATTTT.

This chain uses TRBV7-9 with TRBJ2-2, with 7 bases fitting TRBD2. V trimming: 6 bases; J trimming: 2 bases; junction bases outside the gene matches: 12. The CDR3 is 17 amino acids. Germline V gives CDR1 SEHNR, CDR2 FQNEAQ (reference sequence). CDR3 nucleotides: TGTGCCAGCAGTATCTTTGGGGGGGGACGCAACACCGGGGAGCTGTTTTTT. Amino acids: CASSIFGGGRNTGELFF.

The rearrangement links TRBV5-1 to TRBJ2-2, with D tentatively TRBD2 (5 bases). This CDR3 is 15 amino acids long. CDR1 and CDR2 (germline): SGHRS, YFSETQ. Trimming stripped 3 bases from V and 3 bases from J, with 12 bases between. CDR3 protein: CASSSGLLYTGELFF. CDR3 in DNA: TGCGCCAGCAGCTCCGGACTTCTTTACACCGGGGAGCTGTTTTTT.

The rearrangement links TRBV5-4 to TRBJ1-2; D perhaps matches TRBD1 (5 bases). CDR3 length equals 14 residues. With 5 bases removed from V and 1 base from J, the gap between germline ends came to 12 bases. CDR1 is SGHNT, CDR2 YYREEE, per germline (reference sequence). CDR3 nucleotide sequence: TGTGCCAGCAGGGATTTAGACAGTAACTATGGCTACACCTTC. Amino acids: CASRDLDSNYGYTF.

The chain carries TRBV30 and TRBJ2-2; no clear D. Trimming took 3 bases from V and 6 from J, leaving 8 bases between them. The CDR3 spans 12 residues. Germline values: CDR1 GTSNPN, CDR2 SVGIG (reference sequence). For the CDR3, the DNA is TGTGCCTGGAGCGGAGACGCCGGGGAGCTGTTTTTT. This sequence encodes CAWSGDAGELFF.

The V gene is TRBV4-1, the J gene TRBJ2-3; D perhaps matches TRBD2 (7 bases). The ends were cut back, 0 bases at V and 2 bases at J, with 12 bases in the middle. The CDR3 loop spans 16 amino acids. Germline values: CDR1 MGHRA, CDR2 YSYEKL. Here the CDR3 reads CASSQDRGGNTDTQYF. CDR3 sequence (DNA): TGCGCCAGCAGCCAAGATAGGGGGGGGAACACAGATACGCAGTATTTT.

The CDR3 sequence is CASSYDGIQPQHF. DNA of the CDR3: TGTGCCAGCAGTTACGACGGGATTCAGCCCCAGCATTTT. The rearrangement joins TRBV6-5 to TRBJ1-5; D is unresolved. Trimming left V 2 bases short and J 6 bases short, with 8 bases between. From germline, CDR1 is MNHEY and CDR2 SVGAGI. The CDR3 totals 13 residues.

The rearrangement joins TRBV30 to TRBJ1-1; D call uncertain. The CDR3 runs to 14 residues. Per germline, CDR1 GTSNPN and CDR2 SVGIG (reference sequence). V was shortened by 2 bases and J by 11 bases, with 21 bases between the two germline ends. The CDR3 here is CAWSPYSGNLRAFF. The CDR3 nucleotides read TGTGCCTGGAGTCCCTACTCCGGGAACCTGAGGGCTTTCTTT.

This rearrangement joins TRBV6-5 to TRBJ2-1; TRBD1 is a possible D gene (6 bases). Germline V CDR1 and CDR2: MNHEY, SVGAGI. This CDR3 is 13 amino acids long. V was pared by 0 bases and J by 9 bases, with 9 bases between. CDR3 DNA sequence: TGTGCCAGCAGTTACTCCCAGGGGAGTGAGCAGTTCTTC. Amino acid sequence: CASSYSQGSEQFF.

This clone has a single count. The genes are TRBV18 and TRBJ2-2; D is possibly TRBD2 (6 bases). Trimming pared 0 bases from V and 5 bases from J, leaving 10 bases between. The CDR3 has 15 residues. Per germline, CDR1 KGHSH and CDR2 LQKENI. The DNA of the CDR3 is TGTGCCAGCTCACCACCCTTGGCGGGGACCGGGGAGCTGTTTTTT. Its protein product is CASSPPLAGTGELFF.

This clone was seen a single time. V and J are TRBV6-6 and TRBJ2-5, with 9 bases that match TRBD1. V lost 6 bases and J lost 2; bases outside the gene matches: 4. Germline V gene data show CDR1 as MNHNY and CDR2 as SVGAGI (reference sequence). This CDR3 is 14 amino acids long. CDR3 in amino acids: CASSYDRGQETQYF. CDR3 bases: TGTGCCAGCAGCTACGACAGGGGGCAAGAGACCCAGTACTTC.

This clone has just one count. The junction departs from germline at one end; a sequencing error may be responsible. The V gene is TRBV7-9, the J gene TRBJ1-2, with a tentative D call TRBD1 (6 bases). Germline V lookup: CDR1 SEHNR, CDR2 FQNEAQ (reference sequence). There are 12 residues in the CDR3. The CDR3 region is CSSHDRFYGYTF. The CDR3 DNA follows: TGTTCCAGCCACGACAGGTTCTATGGCTACACCTTC.

DNA for the CDR3: TGTGCCTGGAGTGTTAAGGAGGATCAGCCCCAGCATTTT. Its protein product is CAWSVKEDQPQHF. The chain has TRBV30 and TRBJ1-5; D gene ambiguous. V dropped 0 bases and J dropped 5 bases, with 8 bases sitting between them. Germline V lookup: CDR1 GTSNPN, CDR2 SVGIG (reference sequence). This CDR3 has 13 amino acids.

The chain uses TRBV21-1 and TRBJ1-1; TRBD1, the table's D call, lacks a check against the DNA. TRBV21-1 counts as a pseudogene. The CDR3 loop spans 12 amino acids. The CDR3 nucleotides are TGTGCCGTTTTACAGGAGAACACTGAAGCTTTCTTT. Translated, it gives CAVLQENTEAFF.

The gene calls are TRBV30 and TRBJ2-7, with 15 bases aligning to TRBD2. The ends lost 1 base at V and 4 bases at J; junction bases unmatched: 2. The CDR3 runs to 15 residues. The germline gives CDR1 GTSNPN, CDR2 SVGIG (reference sequence). The CDR3 DNA follows: TGTGCCTGGAGTGGGACTAGCGGGAGGGTATACGAGCAGTACTTC. It translates to CAWSGTSGRVYEQYF.

The chain employs TRBV7-9 and TRBJ2-7; D is uncertain. V dropped 4 bases and J dropped 3 bases, with 22 bases sitting between them. The CDR3 runs to 17 residues. CDR1 SEHNR and CDR2 FQNEAQ come from the germline V gene (reference sequence). CDR3 region: CASSSSAVQLYYYEQYF. In DNA form, the CDR3 reads TGTGCCAGCAGCTCTTCCGCGGTCCAACTTTATTACTACGAGCAGTACTTC.

The rearrangement uses TRBV4-1 and TRBJ1-2; 7 bases map to TRBD1. V lost 6 bases and J lost 4; bases outside the gene matches: 11. Looked up from germline, CDR1 is MGHRA and CDR2 is YSYEKL. The CDR3 covers 15 residues. This CDR3 is CASRPPGQKSYGYTF. Here the CDR3 DNA reads TGCGCCAGCAGGCCACCGGGACAGAAGAGCTATGGCTACACCTTC.

This rearrangement joins TRBV25-1 to TRBJ2-1, with TRBD1 matching over 7 bases. The CDR3 runs 14 residues. The V and J ends lost 8 bases and 0 bases, in that order; junction bases with no gene match: 4. Germline V CDR1 and CDR2: MGHDK, SYGVNS. The DNA of the CDR3 is TGTGCCAGCGGGGGACAGAGCTCCTACAATGAGCAGTTCTTC. Translation gives CASGGQSSYNEQFF.

In this sample, this clone turned up once. This chain uses TRBV4-1 with TRBJ1-4; no definite D call. Germline values: CDR1 MGHRA, CDR2 YSYEKL. The CDR3 spans 17 residues. V was shortened by 0 bases and J by 8 bases, with 19 bases between the two germline ends. The DNA for the CDR3 is TGCGCCAGCAGCCAAGATGTCCTGAGACATCTGGGCGAAAAACTGTTTTTT. As protein: CASSQDVLRHLGEKLFF.